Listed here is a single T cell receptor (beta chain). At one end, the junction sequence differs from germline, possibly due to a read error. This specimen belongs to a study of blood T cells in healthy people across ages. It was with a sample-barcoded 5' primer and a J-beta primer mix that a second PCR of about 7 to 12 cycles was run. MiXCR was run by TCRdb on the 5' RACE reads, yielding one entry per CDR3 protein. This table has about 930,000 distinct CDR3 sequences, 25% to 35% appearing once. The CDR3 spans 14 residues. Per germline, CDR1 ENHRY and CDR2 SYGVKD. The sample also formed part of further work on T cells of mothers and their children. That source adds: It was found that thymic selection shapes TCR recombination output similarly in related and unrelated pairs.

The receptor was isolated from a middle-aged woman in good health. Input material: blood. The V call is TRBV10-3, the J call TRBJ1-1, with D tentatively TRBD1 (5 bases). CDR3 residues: CAVSAQRGSKEAFF. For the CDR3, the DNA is TGTGCCGTCAGTGCACAGAGGGGATCCAAGGAAGCTTTCTTT.